This T cell receptor beta chain was sequenced during a study of blood T cell repertoires in COVID-19 (dated by TCRdb to 2019 to 2021). In terms of the full investigation: Samples covering the acute and convalescent phases of COVID-19 were provided by collaborators in the United States, Italy and Spain. The sample metadata nearly always contained a de-identified subject ID, COVID-19 status, age in years and sex. The samples were drawn from the first 160 participants of the ongoing ImmuneRACE study and from some 1,300 subjects provided by 6 global collaborators. The repertoires were released in a freely available public database intended as a resource for research on the immune response to SARS-CoV-2. The prospective study material was composed of cDNA or gDNA derived from T cells, B-cell-depleted T cells, or PBMCs. The dataset comprised deeply sampled blood TCRbeta repertoires from subjects exposed to, actively infected with, or recovered from COVID-19. Where available, HLA class I and class II types were obtained from metadata supplied by the sample provider rather than from assay-based typing.

Broader findings and caveats from the paper: Clinical and demographic metadata were provided uncurated, with the amount varying by source and participant.

TCRbeta CDR3 regions were amplified from genomic DNA by means of the immunoSEQ Assay, a bias-controlled multiplex PCR. Per the source publication's procedure: The number of nucleated cells in each sample was estimated from the amplification of reference gene primers within the assay. Sequence reads were collapsed and filtered to measure the absolute abundance of every unique TCRbeta CDR3 rearrangement. Productive Simpson clonality was computed per sample as the square root of Simpson's diversity index over productive rearrangements. TCRdb carries this immuneACCESS record with in-frame sequences only. Its versions omit some clonotypes, under half of them owing to an unresolved V gene in the studies checked, with the rest unexplained. V and J calls and clone size are copied from that table; D and trimming were computed from the DNA. The sample data list about 380,000 clones, and 85% of these were observed just once. The top ten constitute 3.5% to 4% of the sample.

Turning to this clone: There is no known antigen for this receptor. There are no base qualities to consult, and no much larger clone falls within one base.

Whole blood was collected in K2EDTA tubes by collaborating institutions according to the institutions' own protocols. Collaborator samples were shipped for TCRbeta analysis as frozen whole blood, isolated PBMCs, or DNA extracted from either sample type. This sequence was found in a woman aged 18-29 years with acute or convalescent COVID-19. Sequencing used peripheral blood.

The sequence in DNA is TGTGCCAGTAGTTTGCGCTCCTACAATGAGCAGTTCTTC. It translates as CASSLRSYNEQFF. This sequence uses TRBV19 and TRBJ2-1, with the identity of the D gene unclear. V and J are truncated by 5 bases and 0 bases respectively, leaving an intervening sequence of 5 bases. The germline V gene encodes CDR1 LNHDA and CDR2 SQIVND (reference sequence). From the cysteine up to the phenylalanine, the CDR3 has a length of 13 residues. The only DNA kept is the CDR3, 39 bases in frame from the first base.